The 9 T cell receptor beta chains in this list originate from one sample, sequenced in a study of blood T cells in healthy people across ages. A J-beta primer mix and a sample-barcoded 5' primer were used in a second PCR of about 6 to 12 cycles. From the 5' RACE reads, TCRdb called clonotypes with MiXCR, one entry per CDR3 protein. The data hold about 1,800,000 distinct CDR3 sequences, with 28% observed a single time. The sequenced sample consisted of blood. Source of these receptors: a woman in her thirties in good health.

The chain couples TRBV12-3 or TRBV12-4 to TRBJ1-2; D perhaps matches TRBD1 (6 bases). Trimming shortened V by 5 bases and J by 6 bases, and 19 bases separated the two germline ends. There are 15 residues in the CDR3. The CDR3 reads CASSGTGNFYHGYTF. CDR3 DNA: TGTGCCAGCAGTGGAACAGGGAATTTTTATCATGGCTACACCTTC.

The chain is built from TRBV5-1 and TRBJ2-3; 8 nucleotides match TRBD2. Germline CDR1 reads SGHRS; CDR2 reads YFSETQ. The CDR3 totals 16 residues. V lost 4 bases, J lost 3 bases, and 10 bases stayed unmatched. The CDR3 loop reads CASSMGAGGSTDTQYF. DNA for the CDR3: TGCGCCAGCAGCATGGGCGCGGGGGGATCTACAGATACGCAGTATTTT.

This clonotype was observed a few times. CDR3 sequence: CASSWDVNSPLHF. In DNA, the CDR3 is TGCGCCAGCAGCTGGGATGTAAATTCACCCCTCCACTTT. This chain connects TRBV5-1 to TRBJ1-6, with D uncertain. CDR1 and CDR2 (germline): SGHRS, YFSETQ. The CDR3 loop spans 13 amino acids. V was pared by 3 bases and J by 7 bases, with 8 bases between.

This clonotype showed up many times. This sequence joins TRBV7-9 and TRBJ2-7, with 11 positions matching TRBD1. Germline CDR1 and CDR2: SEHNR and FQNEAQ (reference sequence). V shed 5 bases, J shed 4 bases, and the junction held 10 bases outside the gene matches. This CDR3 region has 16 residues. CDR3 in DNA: TGTGCCAGCAGCGACCTGTCTGGACAGGGGGCTTACGAGCAGTACTTC. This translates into CASSDLSGQGAYEQYF.

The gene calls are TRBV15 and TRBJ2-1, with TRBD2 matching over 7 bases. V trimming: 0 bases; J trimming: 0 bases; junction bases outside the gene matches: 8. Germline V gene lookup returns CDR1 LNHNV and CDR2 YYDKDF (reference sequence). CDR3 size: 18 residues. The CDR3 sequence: CATSRDYSGFSSYNEQFF. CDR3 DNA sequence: TGTGCCACCAGCAGAGATTATAGCGGGTTCAGCTCCTACAATGAGCAGTTCTTC.

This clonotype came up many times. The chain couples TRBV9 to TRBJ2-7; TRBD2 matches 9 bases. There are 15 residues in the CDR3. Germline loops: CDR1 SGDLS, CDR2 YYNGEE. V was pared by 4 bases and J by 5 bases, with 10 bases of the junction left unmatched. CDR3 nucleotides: TGTGCCAGCAGCTCAGGGGCTAGCGGGGTCGACGAGCAGTACTTC. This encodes CASSSGASGVDEQYF.

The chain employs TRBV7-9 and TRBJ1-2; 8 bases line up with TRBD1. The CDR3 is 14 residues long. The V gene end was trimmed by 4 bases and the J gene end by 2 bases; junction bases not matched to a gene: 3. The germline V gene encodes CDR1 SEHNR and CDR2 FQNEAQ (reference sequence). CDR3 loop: CASSSTGDNYGYTF. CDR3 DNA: TGTGCCAGCAGCTCGACAGGGGACAACTATGGCTACACCTTC.

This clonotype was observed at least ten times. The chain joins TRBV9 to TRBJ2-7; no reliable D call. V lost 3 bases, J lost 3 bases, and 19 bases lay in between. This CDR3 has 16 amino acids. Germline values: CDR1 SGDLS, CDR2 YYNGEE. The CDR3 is CASSDNVGPPNYEQYF. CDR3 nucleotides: TGTGCCAGCAGCGATAATGTTGGCCCCCCGAACTACGAGCAGTACTTC.

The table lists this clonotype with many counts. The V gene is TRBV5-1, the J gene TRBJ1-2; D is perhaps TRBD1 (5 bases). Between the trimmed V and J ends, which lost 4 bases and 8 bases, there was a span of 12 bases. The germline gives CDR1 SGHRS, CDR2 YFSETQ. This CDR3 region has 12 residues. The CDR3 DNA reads TGCGCCAGCAGCAAGGAAGGGGAAGGCTACACCTTC. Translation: CASSKEGEGYTF.